The present TCR beta chain was sequenced within a study of shared clonotypes between healthy human individuals. The overall study: Three CD4 naive, three CD4 memory, two CD8 naive and one CD8 memory plate were used per donor.

Selected positively for CCR7 and CD45RO-negative, naive CD8 cells excluded terminally differentiated effector memory CD45RA+ cells. Profiled with immunoSEQ multiplex PCR; TCRdb holds only in-frame clones, not every one. The data show around 1.9 million clones, 93% seen once. This clone has only one observation. Its specificity is not known. Study results and caveats: Generally, estimated richness proved larger in naive subsets than it did in memory subsets.

The CDR3 runs to 18 residues. Trimming cost V 1 base and J 3 bases, with 19 bases left between them. Germline V gene data show CDR1 as PRHDT and CDR2 as FYEKMQ (reference sequence). The receptor's source is a man younger than 30 in good health. Some clones in this sample may be carry-over from other donors' samples. Sample: naive CD8+ T cells from PBMCs. V usage is TRBV13 and J usage is TRBJ2-4; D is perhaps TRBD1 or TRBD2 (5 bases each). CDR3 bases: TGTGCCAGCAGCTTAGTGTCCGGGGCCCCCGGGGACAAAAACATTCAGTACTTC. This gives the protein CASSLVSGAPGDKNIQYF. The full variable domain, in which reference TRBV13 and TRBJ2-4 provide the parts outside the CDR3, is AAGVIQSPRHLIKEKRETATLKCYPIPRHDTVYWYQQGPGQDPQFLISFYEKMQSDKGSIPDRFSAQQFSDYHSELNMSSLELGDSALYFCASSLVSGAPGDKNIQYFGAGTRLSVL.